One sample yielded the 16 T cell receptor beta chains listed below, sequenced in a study of T cell responses to AZD1222 COVID-19 vaccine. Clones were sequenced by immunoSEQ multiplex PCR, and TCRdb holds only the in-frame ones, with some missing. The sample lists 150,000 to 190,000 clones, 70% to 90% seen once, with approximately 7.2% in the top ten. Source: peripheral blood, taken after recovery from COVID-19. These receptor sequences come from an adult who had recovered from COVID-19.

DNA for the CDR3: TGTGCCAGCAGCTCCCTGGACAGGGAAGGCTACACCTTC. Encoded protein: CASSSLDREGYTF. The V gene is TRBV7-9, the J gene TRBJ1-2; 8 bases are a match to TRBD1. Germline V gene data show CDR1 as SEHNR and CDR2 as FQNEAQ (reference sequence). Trimming cost V 4 bases and J 8 bases; bases outside gene matches: 6. The CDR3 contains 13 residues.

This clone appeared a single time. J is TRBJ1-2 and V is TRBV18; 10 bases are a match to TRBD1. The CDR3 runs to 15 residues. The germline V gene has CDR1 KGHSH and CDR2 LQKENI. V lost 3 bases and J lost 4; bases outside the gene matches: 5. The CDR3 DNA reads as TGTGCCAGCTCACCGGGACAGGGGCCCGGCTATGGCTACACCTTC. The encoded protein is CASSPGQGPGYGYTF.

The V call is TRBV11-3, the J call TRBJ1-1, with D maybe TRBD1 (5 bases). The CDR3 loop spans 16 amino acids. Trimming removed 5 bases from V and 0 bases from J, with 16 bases in between. Looked up from germline, CDR1 is SGHNT and CDR2 is YENEEA. CDR3 residues: CASSPDSTSMNTEAFF. Written as DNA, the CDR3 is TGTGCCAGCAGCCCTGACAGCACCAGCATGAACACTGAAGCTTTCTTT. The entire variable domain, with the rest obtained from reference TRBV11-3 and TRBJ1-1, is as follows: EAGVVQSPRYKIIEKKQPVAFWCNPISGHNTLYWYLQNLGQGPELLIRYENEEAVDDSQLPKDRFSAERLKGVDSTLKIQPAELGDSAVYLCASSPDSTSMNTEAFFGQGTRLTVV.

This rearrangement joins TRBV14 to TRBJ2-2; the D call may be TRBD1 or TRBD2 (5 bases each). CDR3 size: 12 residues. V lost 4 bases and J 5 bases, leaving 5 bases between the germline ends. From germline, CDR1 is SGHDN and CDR2 FVKESK. The CDR3 loop is CASSRGTGELFF. CDR3 DNA: TGTGCCAGCAGCCGGGGGACCGGGGAGCTGTTTTTT.

The V and J genes are TRBV28 and TRBJ1-5; D possibly corresponds to TRBD1 (5 bases). Germline values: CDR1 MDHEN, CDR2 SYDVKM. The length of the CDR3 is 13 residues. V was clipped by 5 bases and J by 4 bases, with 9 bases between them. The DNA for the CDR3 is TGTGCCAGCAGTGGGACCGGGAATCAGCCCCAGCATTTT. Translation gives CASSGTGNQPQHF. The variable domain in full, with the rest retrieved from reference TRBV28 and TRBJ1-5, is DVKVTQSSRYLVKRTGEKVFLECVQDMDHENMFWYRQDPGLGLRLIYFSYDVKMKEKGDIPEGYSVSREKKERFSLILESASTNQTSMYLCASSGTGNQPQHFGDGTRLSIL.

The chain employs TRBV6-2 or TRBV6-3 and TRBJ2-5, with a tentative D call TRBD1 (6 bases). This CDR3 contains 16 residues. V was pared by 5 bases and J by 3 bases, with 19 bases between. Germline V gene lookup returns CDR1 MNHEY and CDR2 SVGEGT. Here the CDR3 DNA reads TGTGCCAGCAGTGATTTAACAGGGAAAAGGAAAGAGACCCAGTACTTC. It is translated as CASSDLTGKRKETQYF.

This chain connects TRBV5-3 to TRBJ2-2; D perhaps matches TRBD1 (5 bases). TRBV5-3 is flagged as an ORF with uncertain function. This CDR3 spans 12 amino acids. V dropped 3 bases and J dropped 7 bases, with 7 bases sitting between them. CDR3 amino acids: CARSSRVGELFF. The CDR3 region has the DNA TGTGCCAGAAGCTCCAGGGTCGGGGAGCTGTTTTTT.

CDR3 loop: CASDPGQAGTDTQYF. CDR3 coding DNA: TGTGCCAGTGACCCCGGCCAGGCGGGCACAGATACGCAGTATTTT. The chain combines TRBV2 with TRBJ2-3; no firm D call. V gave up 9 bases and J gave up 1 base, with 17 bases separating them. CDR3 length: 15 residues. Germline CDR1 and CDR2: SNHLY and FYNNEI.

The chain carries TRBV12-3 or TRBV12-4 and TRBJ2-7; TRBD2 agrees at 9 bases. With V trimmed by 9 bases and J by 4 bases, 7 bases remained unmatched. CDR3 length: 13 residues. Here the CDR3 DNA reads TGTGCCAGTGCGTTCAGCGGGAGGTACGAGCAGTACTTC. Amino acid sequence: CASAFSGRYEQYF.

This clone was observed a few times. This chain connects TRBV5-6 to TRBJ1-6; weak D call: TRBD1 (5 bases). CDR1 is SGHDT, CDR2 YYEEEE, per germline. The CDR3 loop spans 14 amino acids. Trimming removed 0 bases at V and 11 bases at J, with 12 bases between. CDR3 sequence (DNA): TGTGCCAGCAGCTTGGGGGGACGGCATACACCCCTCCACTTT. This translates into CASSLGGRHTPLHF.

The rearrangement uses TRBV28 and TRBJ2-2, with D unclear. Germline V gene data show CDR1 as MDHEN and CDR2 as SYDVKM. V lost 9 bases and J 1 base, leaving 12 bases between the germline ends. The CDR3 loop spans 14 amino acids. DNA of the CDR3: TGTGCCAGTCGTTCGGACCTGAACACCGGGGAGCTGTTTTTT. This encodes CASRSDLNTGELFF.

This chain connects TRBV3-1 (or the pseudogene TRBV3-2) to TRBJ1-1; tentatively, D is TRBD1 (6 bases). V lost 6 bases and J lost 7, with 9 bases in between. Germline V gives CDR1 LGHDT, CDR2 YNNKEL (reference sequence). CDR3 length equals 11 residues. CDR3 in DNA: TGTGCCAGCAGGCAACAGGGTGAAGCTTTCTTT. The encoded protein is CASRQQGEAFF.

The rearrangement links TRBV25-1 to TRBJ2-7, with TRBD2 as a possible D gene (7 bases). In germline, CDR1 is MGHDK, CDR2 SYGVNS. V was pared by 8 bases and J by 7 bases, with 24 bases between. The CDR3 has 15 amino acids. The CDR3 DNA sequence: TGTGCCAGCCTCAAGGGAGGGGGTCCGTCGTTAGAGCAGTACTTC. The encoded protein is CASLKGGGPSLEQYF.

This clone was seen only once. CDR3 residues: CASSQEIETGYNEQFF. The CDR3, as DNA: TGTGCCAGCAGCCAAGAAATAGAAACAGGGTACAATGAGCAGTTCTTC. The chain has TRBV3-1 (or the pseudogene TRBV3-2) and TRBJ2-1, with D possibly matching TRBD1 (6 bases). The CDR3 length is 16 residues. CDR1 and CDR2 from the germline V gene are LGHDT and YNNKEL (reference sequence). The V and J ends lost 0 bases and 4 bases respectively, with 13 bases between them.

This clone has only one observation. The chain links TRBV9 to TRBJ1-1, with D possibly matching TRBD1 (6 bases). Germline CDR1 is SGDLS and CDR2 is YYNGEE. The CDR3 covers 15 residues. Deletions cut 0 bases from V and 1 base from J, with 10 bases between. CDR3 sequence (DNA): TGTGCCAGCAGCGTAGCGGGACACTCGAACACTGAAGCTTTCTTT. It yields the protein CASSVAGHSNTEAFF.

Written as DNA, the CDR3 is TGTGCCAGCAGTGTCCCCGACGGCCTGAACACTGAAGCTTTCTTT. The encoded protein is CASSVPDGLNTEAFF. This rearrangement joins TRBV28 to TRBJ1-1; D gene uncertain. With 5 bases removed from V and 0 bases from J, the gap between germline ends came to 13 bases. The CDR3 contains 15 residues. Germline V gene data show CDR1 as MDHEN and CDR2 as SYDVKM.